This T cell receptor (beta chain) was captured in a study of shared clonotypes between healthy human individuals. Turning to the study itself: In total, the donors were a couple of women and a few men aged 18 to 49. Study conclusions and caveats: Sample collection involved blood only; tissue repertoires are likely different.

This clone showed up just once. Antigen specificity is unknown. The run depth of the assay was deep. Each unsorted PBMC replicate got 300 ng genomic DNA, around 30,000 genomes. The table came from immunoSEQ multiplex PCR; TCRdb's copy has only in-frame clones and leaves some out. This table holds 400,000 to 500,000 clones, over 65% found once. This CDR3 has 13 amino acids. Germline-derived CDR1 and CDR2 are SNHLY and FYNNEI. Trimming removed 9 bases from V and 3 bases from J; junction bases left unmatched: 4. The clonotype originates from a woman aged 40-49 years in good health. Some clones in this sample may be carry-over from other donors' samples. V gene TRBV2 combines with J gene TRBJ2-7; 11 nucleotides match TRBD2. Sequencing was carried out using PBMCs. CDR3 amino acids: CARRGTSGYEQYF. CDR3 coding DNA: TGTGCCAGGAGGGGGACTAGCGGCTACGAGCAGTACTTC.